Following are 27 T cell receptor beta chains from one sample sequenced in a study of OX40 agonist ivuxolimab in advanced cancers. Some clones are missing from TCRdb's copy, which holds only in-frame ones; the method was immunoSEQ multiplex PCR. The sample records over 25,000 clones, 74% being singletons. The specimen was CD4+ or CD8+ T cells sorted from blood, collected in a trial of the OX40 agonist ivuxolimab. The receptor set was obtained from an adult with an advanced solid tumor such as melanoma, head and neck, liver or kidney cancer.

V gene TRBV7-9 combines with J gene TRBJ2-7; no definite D call. CDR1 and CDR2 (germline): SEHNR, FQNEAQ (reference sequence). The CDR3 sequence is 15 residues long. V lost 1 base and J lost 1, with 11 bases in between. CDR3 protein: CASSLVSGRSYEQYF. The CDR3 DNA follows: TGTGCCAGCAGCTTAGTTAGTGGAAGGTCCTACGAGCAGTACTTC.

The gene calls are TRBV6-1 and TRBJ1-1, with D maybe TRBD1 (5 bases). V was shortened by 4 bases and J by 9 bases, with 9 bases between the two germline ends. CDR3 size: 11 residues. The germline V gene encodes CDR1 MNHNS and CDR2 SASEGT. The CDR3 region has the DNA TGTGCCAGCAGTGGGGGGGGAAAAGCTTTCTTT. It yields the protein CASSGGGKAFF.

The chain combines TRBV18 with TRBJ2-1; no reliable D call. The CDR3 extends over 12 amino acids. Germline CDR1 and CDR2: KGHSH and LQKENI. The V and J ends lost 1 base and 7 bases respectively, with 5 bases between them. CDR3: CASSPLGNEQFF. The DNA for the CDR3 is TGTGCCAGCTCACCACTGGGAAATGAGCAGTTCTTC.

V usage is TRBV11-2 and J usage is TRBJ2-5; 8 positions agree with TRBD2. The CDR3 length is 17 residues. Unmatched junction bases numbered 12, after V lost 1 base and J lost 5 bases. Germline V CDR1 and CDR2: SGHAT, FQNNGV. In nucleotides, the CDR3 is TGTGCCAGCAGCTTAGCGGGGGGGGCTAGCGGGCGCGAGACCCAGTACTTC. Translated, it gives CASSLAGGASGRETQYF. Filled out from reference TRBV11-2 and TRBJ2-5, the complete variable domain reads EAGVAQSPRYKIIEKRQSVAFWCNPISGHATLYWYQQILGQGPKLLIQFQNNGVVDDSQLPKDRFSAERLKGVDSTLKIQPAKLEDSAVYLCASSLAGGASGRETQYFGPGTRLLVL.

The chain uses TRBV19 and TRBJ1-5; TRBD1 is a possible D gene (6 bases). The CDR3 loop spans 16 amino acids. Germline assignment: CDR1 LNHDA and CDR2 SQIVND (reference sequence). The ends were cut back, 0 bases at V and 5 bases at J, with 14 bases in the middle. CDR3 loop: CASSIEGQGIHQPQHF. Written as DNA, the CDR3 is TGTGCCAGTAGTATAGAGGGGCAGGGGATACATCAGCCCCAGCATTTT.

The chain employs TRBV2 and TRBJ2-7, with 8 bases identical to TRBD2. The V gene's germline CDR1 is SNHLY and CDR2 FYNNEI. CDR3 size: 13 residues. V lost 6 bases and J lost 1; bases outside the gene matches: 2. In DNA, the CDR3 is TGTGCCAGCAGACTAGCGGTGTCCTACGAGCAGTACTTC. It translates to CASRLAVSYEQYF.

This clone has just a few counts. The V and J genes are TRBV19 and TRBJ1-5; D is ambiguous. This CDR3 is 17 amino acids long. Trimming pared 2 bases from V and 5 bases from J, leaving 19 bases between. Germline V gene data show CDR1 as LNHDA and CDR2 as SQIVND (reference sequence). The CDR3 nucleotides are TGTGCCAGTAGTATATTCCAGCCTAGGGTACTCTATCAGCCCCAGCATTTT. Residues: CASSIFQPRVLYQPQHF.

The chain links TRBV18 to TRBJ2-5; TRBD1 agrees at 7 bases. The V segment lost 1 base and the J segment 2 bases; nucleotides outside the gene matches: 4. The CDR3 extends over 15 amino acids. Per the germline V gene, CDR1 is KGHSH and CDR2 is LQKENI. The CDR3 is CASSPLRGFQETQYF. The CDR3 region has the DNA TGTGCCAGCTCACCACTCAGGGGGTTTCAAGAGACCCAGTACTTC.

This chain joins TRBV5-6 and TRBJ2-5; weak D call: TRBD1 (5 bases). Germline CDR1 and CDR2: SGHDT and YYEEEE. The CDR3 has 13 amino acids. V gave up 4 bases and J gave up 4 bases, with 11 bases separating them. The CDR3 loop is CASSPRVGETQYF. The CDR3 nucleotides are TGTGCCAGCAGCCCCAGGGTAGGAGAGACCCAGTACTTC.

The chain joins TRBV6-4 to TRBJ1-5; possible D gene TRBD1, 5 bases. The V end lost 0 bases, the J end lost 5 bases, and 14 bases lay between the germline ends. CDR3 length: 16 residues. Germline loops: CDR1 MRHNA, CDR2 SNTAGT. The CDR3 DNA reads as TGTGCCAGCAGTGACTCTGGGGGGTTCTTTTATCAGCCCCAGCATTTT. Translation: CASSDSGGFFYQPQHF.

The chain employs TRBV7-9 and TRBJ1-2; D not certain. The V gene's germline CDR1 is SEHNR and CDR2 FQNEAQ (reference sequence). CDR3 length: 16 amino acids. Trimming took 1 base from V and 4 from J, leaving 16 bases between them. CDR3 sequence reads: CASSLEAAGSLYGYTF. In DNA form, the CDR3 reads TGTGCCAGCAGCTTAGAAGCTGCGGGCAGCCTCTATGGCTACACCTTC.

The chain employs TRBV19 and TRBJ1-4; no definite D call. Germline CDR1 and CDR2: LNHDA and SQIVND (reference sequence). The CDR3 has 14 amino acids. The V end lost 3 bases, the J end lost 0 bases, and 5 bases lay between the germline ends. The CDR3 nucleotides read TGTGCCAGTAGTATCCTGGCAACTAATGAAAAACTGTTTTTT. This sequence encodes CASSILATNEKLFF.

J is TRBJ2-1 and V is TRBV10-1, with 9 positions matching TRBD2. V lost 6 bases and J lost 9; bases outside the gene matches: 6. The CDR3 runs to 13 residues. Germline V gene sequence: CDR1 WNHNN, CDR2 SYGVQD (reference sequence). The CDR3: CASSAGGYGEQFF. The CDR3 nucleotides are TGCGCCAGCAGCGCGGGGGGGTATGGTGAGCAGTTCTTC.

This chain joins TRBV21-1 and TRBJ1-1; the D call TRBD1 from the table was never checked on the DNA. TRBV21-1 is listed as a pseudogene. The CDR3 sequence is 16 residues long. DNA of the CDR3: TGTGCCAGCAGCAAAGGAGGGGGACAGGAGGGGACTGAAGCTTTCTTT. This gives the protein CASSKGGGQEGTEAFF.

This chain connects TRBV19 to TRBJ2-7, with TRBD1 identical over 9 bases. The CDR3 totals 15 residues. Germline trimming cut 4 bases from V and 1 base from J; bases unmatched to any gene: 5. Germline lookup yields CDR1 LNHDA and CDR2 SQIVND (reference sequence). The CDR3 DNA follows: TGTGCCAGTAGTAATCCGGGACAGGGATCCTACGAGCAGTACTTC. It encodes CASSNPGQGSYEQYF.

V is TRBV19 and J is TRBJ2-1; possibly TRBD2 for D (6 bases). The CDR3 length is 17 residues. The V end was cut by 9 bases, the J end by 3 bases, with 24 bases between. CDR1 LNHDA and CDR2 SQIVND come from the germline V gene (reference sequence). DNA of the CDR3: TGTGCCAGCAAATTAACGGGGCGGGGATTATTCTACAATGAGCAGTTCTTC. Amino acid sequence: CASKLTGRGLFYNEQFF.

This chain links TRBV5-1 with TRBJ1-6, with 9 bases fitting TRBD1. V dropped 0 bases and J dropped 9; count of bases not matched to a gene: 4. The CDR3 sequence is 15 residues long. Per germline, CDR1 SGHRS and CDR2 YFSETQ. In nucleotides, the CDR3 is TGCGCCAGCAGCTTGGAGGGACAGGGTGGTTCACCCCTCCACTTT. Translating gives CASSLEGQGGSPLHF.

This clone has a single count. The chain couples TRBV19 to TRBJ1-1; tentative D call: TRBD1 (6 bases). CDR1 is LNHDA, CDR2 SQIVND, per germline (reference sequence). Trimming removed 5 bases at V and 4 bases at J, with 11 bases between. The CDR3 has 13 residues. The CDR3 DNA reads as TGTGCCAGTAGTTCACAGGGAGGCACTGAAGCTTTCTTT. As protein: CASSSQGGTEAFF. The whole variable domain, remainder taken from reference TRBV19 and TRBJ1-1, is DGGITQSPKYLFRKEGQNVTLSCEQNLNHDAMYWYRQDPGQGLRLIYYSQIVNDFQKGDIAEGYSVSREKKESFPLTVTSAQKNPTAFYLCASSSQGGTEAFFGQGTRLTVV.

This chain links TRBV19 with TRBJ2-4; D may be TRBD2 (6 bases). V was pared by 3 bases and J by 5 bases, with 11 bases between. The CDR3 has 14 amino acids. CDR1 LNHDA and CDR2 SQIVND come from the germline V gene (reference sequence). CDR3 in amino acids: CASSIRRDQNIQYF. The CDR3 coding sequence is TGTGCCAGTAGTATTAGGAGGGACCAAAACATTCAGTACTTC. Full variable domain (missing parts from reference TRBV19 and TRBJ2-4): DGGITQSPKYLFRKEGQNVTLSCEQNLNHDAMYWYRQDPGQGLRLIYYSQIVNDFQKGDIAEGYSVSREKKESFPLTVTSAQKNPTAFYLCASSIRRDQNIQYFGAGTRLSVL.

The chain employs TRBV5-6 and TRBJ2-1; perhaps TRBD1 as D (6 bases). This CDR3 has 15 residues. V was cut by 2 bases and J by 8 bases, with 17 bases left in between. The germline V gene has CDR1 SGHDT and CDR2 YYEEEE. As DNA, the CDR3 is TGTGCCAGCAGCTTCGGTGGCAGGGGTGGGGATGAGCAGTTCTTC. Encoded protein: CASSFGGRGGDEQFF.

The chain joins TRBV19 to TRBJ1-1, with 7 positions matching TRBD1. J gave up 0 bases and V 6 bases, and 4 bases lay outside the gene matches. Germline values: CDR1 LNHDA, CDR2 SQIVND (reference sequence). The CDR3 spans 14 residues. This chain's CDR3 is CASSRGTVNTEAFF. The CDR3 nucleotides are TGTGCCAGTAGCCGAGGGACAGTGAACACTGAAGCTTTCTTT.

The chain has TRBV10-3 and TRBJ2-5, with TRBD1 identical over 8 bases. Losses at the gene ends were 0 bases for V and 4 bases for J; bases not matched to a gene: 4. The CDR3 has 15 residues. Germline V gene lookup returns CDR1 ENHRY and CDR2 SYGVKD. CDR3 residues: CAISESGQDVETQYF. CDR3 coding DNA: TGTGCCATCAGTGAGTCGGGACAGGACGTAGAGACCCAGTACTTC.

The V and J genes are TRBV7-2 and TRBJ1-5; D unclear. CDR1 and CDR2 from the germline V gene are SGHTA and FQGNSA. The CDR3 runs 13 residues. With 5 bases removed from V and 5 bases from J, the gap between germline ends came to 10 bases. The DNA of the CDR3 is TGTGCCAGCAGCACGCGGCCCGATCAGCCCCAGCATTTT. This gives the protein CASSTRPDQPQHF.

This rearrangement joins TRBV5-5 to TRBJ2-5; TRBD1 agrees at 8 bases. The length of the CDR3 is 14 residues. The junction had 7 bases not matched to a gene; V was cut back by 4 bases and J by 5 bases. Germline lookup yields CDR1 SGHKS and CDR2 YYEKEE (reference sequence). The CDR3 is CASSRTGIGETQYF. As DNA, the CDR3 is TGTGCCAGCAGCAGGACAGGGATCGGGGAGACCCAGTACTTC. Combining the CDR3 with reference TRBV5-5 and TRBJ2-5 gives the whole variable domain DAGVTQSPTHLIKTRGQQVTLRCSPISGHKSVSWYQQVLGQGPQFIFQYYEKEERGRGNFPDRFSARQFPNYSSELNVNALLLGDSALYLCASSRTGIGETQYFGPGTRLLVL.

The J gene is TRBJ1-3, the V gene TRBV29-1, with no clear D. V was trimmed by 6 bases and J by 3 bases, leaving 9 bases between them. The CDR3 extends over 12 amino acids. Germline CDR1 and CDR2: SQVTM and ANQGSEA. Here the CDR3 DNA reads TGCAGCGTGGACTGGGGTGGAAACACCATATATTTT. Translated: CSVDWGGNTIYF.

This chain uses TRBV2 with TRBJ1-1; TRBD1 matches 7 bases. CDR3 size: 17 residues. CDR1 and CDR2 from the germline V gene are SNHLY and FYNNEI. V shed 2 bases, J shed 2 bases, and the junction held 11 bases outside the gene matches. The CDR3, as DNA: TGTGCCAGCAGTGAACTCCTCAGGGGGGCGGCCAACACTGAAGCTTTCTTT. Residues: CASSELLRGAANTEAFF.

Concerning this clone itself: The identical CDR3 is also encoded by other nucleotide sequences in the sample. The genes are TRBV30 and TRBJ1-5; D gene unclear. The CDR3 has 13 amino acids. The germline V and J ends were trimmed by 2 bases and 2 bases, with 7 bases remaining between them. Germline V lookup: CDR1 GTSNPN, CDR2 SVGIG (reference sequence). CDR3 amino acids: CAWSSQGNQPQHF. CDR3 bases: TGTGCCTGGAGTTCCCAGGGCAATCAGCCCCAGCATTTT.